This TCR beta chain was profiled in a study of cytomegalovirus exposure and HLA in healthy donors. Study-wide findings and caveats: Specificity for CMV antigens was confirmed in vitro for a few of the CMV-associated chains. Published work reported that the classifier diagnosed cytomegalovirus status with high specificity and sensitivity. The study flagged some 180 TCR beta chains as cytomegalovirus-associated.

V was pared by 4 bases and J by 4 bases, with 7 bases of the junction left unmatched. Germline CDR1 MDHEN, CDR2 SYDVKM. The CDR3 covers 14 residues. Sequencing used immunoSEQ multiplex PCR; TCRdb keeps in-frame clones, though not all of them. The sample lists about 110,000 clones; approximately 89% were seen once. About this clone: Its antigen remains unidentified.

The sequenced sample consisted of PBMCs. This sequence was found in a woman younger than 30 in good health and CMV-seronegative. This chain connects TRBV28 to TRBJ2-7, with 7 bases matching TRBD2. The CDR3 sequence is CASSSGGREYEQYF. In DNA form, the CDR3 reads TGTGCCAGCAGTTCCGGGGGGAGGGAGTACGAGCAGTACTTC.